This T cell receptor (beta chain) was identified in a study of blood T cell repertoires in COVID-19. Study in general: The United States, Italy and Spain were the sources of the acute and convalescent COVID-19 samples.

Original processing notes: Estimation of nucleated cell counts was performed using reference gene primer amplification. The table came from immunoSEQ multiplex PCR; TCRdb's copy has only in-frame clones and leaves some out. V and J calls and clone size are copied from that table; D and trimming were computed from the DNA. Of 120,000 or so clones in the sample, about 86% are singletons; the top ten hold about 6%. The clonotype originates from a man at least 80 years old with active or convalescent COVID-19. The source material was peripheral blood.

CDR3 DNA: TGTGCCAGCAGGCTCGGGACAGCGAATCAGCCCCAGCATTTT. As protein: CASRLGTANQPQHF. The chain couples TRBV6-5 to TRBJ1-5; 7 nucleotides line up with TRBD1. This CDR3 spans 14 amino acids. Germline V gene sequence: CDR1 MNHEY, CDR2 SVGAGI. The V gene end was trimmed by 6 bases and the J gene end by 4 bases; junction bases not matched to a gene: 6.